The 21 T cell receptor beta chains presented below share a single source sample, sequenced in a study of shared clonotypes between healthy human individuals. Sequenced by immunoSEQ multiplex PCR; TCRdb stores in-frame clones only, minus some. The sample lists 640,000 or so clones; 55% to 75% were seen once. The sample taken for sequencing was memory CD4+ T cells sorted from blood. The subset denotes: CD45RA-negative fraction. The receptors here all came from a woman aged 25 to 45 in good health.

This chain joins TRBV6-5 and TRBJ2-7; 12 positions agree with TRBD1. V lost 6 bases to trimming and J lost 4 bases; unmatched junction nucleotides: 7. The CDR3 runs to 15 residues. Germline V lookup: CDR1 MNHEY, CDR2 SVGAGI. Written as DNA, the CDR3 is TGTGCCAGCAGGTCCGGGACAGGGGGCTTTTACGAGCAGTACTTC. The encoded protein is CASRSGTGGFYEQYF.

The genes are TRBV30 and TRBJ1-2; unclear D gene. This CDR3 has 14 amino acids. V shed 1 base and J shed 1 base, with 10 bases lying between them. Germline assignment: CDR1 GTSNPN and CDR2 SVGIG (reference sequence). As DNA, the CDR3 is TGTGCCTGGAGTGCGGGTGCACTTAACTATGGCTACACCTTC. This translates into CAWSAGALNYGYTF.

V and J are TRBV28 and TRBJ2-7; D ambiguous. Per the germline V gene, CDR1 is MDHEN and CDR2 is SYDVKM. The V and J ends lost 2 bases and 0 bases respectively, with 8 bases between them. There are 14 residues in the CDR3. CDR3 amino acids: CASSLHEFSYEQYF. In DNA form, the CDR3 reads TGTGCCAGCAGTTTACACGAGTTCTCCTACGAGCAGTACTTC.

J is TRBJ2-4 and V is TRBV2, with D perhaps matching TRBD2 (7 bases). CDR1 SNHLY and CDR2 FYNNEI come from the germline V gene. CDR3 size: 14 residues. Trimming took off 7 bases at V and 7 bases at J, with 17 bases between the two ends. Written as DNA, the CDR3 is TGTGCCAGCACCTCGGCGGGGGCAGCGAACATTCAGTACTTC. Residues: CASTSAGAANIQYF.

The V gene is TRBV4-1, the J gene TRBJ2-7; 8 bases line up with TRBD1. Unmatched junction bases numbered 7, after V lost 3 bases and J lost 3 bases. There are 15 residues in the CDR3. Germline V gives CDR1 MGHRA, CDR2 YSYEKL. Here the CDR3 reads CASSHMGTGDYEQYF. DNA for the CDR3: TGCGCCAGCAGCCATATGGGGACAGGAGACTACGAGCAGTACTTC.

V gene TRBV20-1 combines with J gene TRBJ2-5; D unclear. The V gene's germline CDR1 is DFQATT and CDR2 SNEGSKA (reference sequence). Trimming shortened V by 6 bases and J by 2 bases, and 4 bases separated the two germline ends. The CDR3 has 10 residues. The CDR3 nucleotides are TGCAGTGCGGGACAAGAGACCCAGTACTTC. It codes for CSAGQETQYF.

The sample holds one count of this clone. This rearrangement joins TRBV15 to TRBJ1-5; D is perhaps TRBD1 (5 bases). The CDR3 length is 16 residues. CDR1 is LNHNV and CDR2 is YYDKDF in the germline V gene (reference sequence). V was pared by 5 bases and J by 6 bases, with 20 bases between. As DNA, the CDR3 is TGTGCCACCAGCGGGGACCGGGCCCTACGGAGTCAGCCCCAGCATTTT. Its translation is CATSGDRALRSQPQHF. Together with reference TRBV15 and TRBJ1-5, the CDR3 gives the full variable domain: DAMVIQNPRYQVTQFGKPVTLSCSQTLNHNVMYWYQQKSSQAPKLLFHYYDKDFNNEADTPDNFQSRRPNTSFCFLDIRSPGLGDTAMYLCATSGDRALRSQPQHFGDGTRLSIL.

The chain couples TRBV5-1 to TRBJ2-1; maybe TRBD1 (5 bases). Germline CDR1 and CDR2: SGHRS and YFSETQ. V dropped 4 bases and J dropped 2 bases, with 13 bases sitting between them. This CDR3 spans 15 amino acids. The DNA of the CDR3 is TGCGCCAGCAGCCAGGACACTGGCGCCTACAATGAGCAGTTCTTC. This translates into CASSQDTGAYNEQFF. Using reference TRBV5-1 and TRBJ2-1 for the parts outside the CDR3, the full variable domain is KAGVTQTPRYLIKTRGQQVTLSCSPISGHRSVSWYQQTPGQGLQFLFEYFSETQRNKGNFPGRFSGRQFSNSRSEMNVSTLELGDSALYLCASSQDTGAYNEQFFGPGTRLTVL.

This clone was recorded a few times. The chain couples TRBV30 to TRBJ2-1, with TRBD2 matching over 10 bases. The CDR3 covers 14 residues. CDR1 and CDR2 (germline): GTSNPN, SVGIG (reference sequence). V gave up 4 bases and J gave up 2 bases; unmatched junction bases: 2. The CDR3: CAWKLAGTYNEQFF. The CDR3 DNA is TGTGCCTGGAAACTAGCGGGAACCTACAATGAGCAGTTCTTC.

The chain carries TRBV19 and TRBJ1-3; D is unresolved. The ends were cut back, 7 bases at V and 3 bases at J, with 10 bases in the middle. CDR1 is LNHDA, CDR2 SQIVND, per germline (reference sequence). The CDR3 is made up of 13 amino acids. CDR3 sequence: CASKTVFGNTIYF. The CDR3 nucleotides are TGTGCCAGTAAAACAGTTTTTGGAAACACCATATATTTT.

The table lists this clone with a count of one. The V gene is TRBV5-4, the J gene TRBJ2-7; TRBD2 matches 11 bases. This CDR3 comprises 16 residues. From germline, CDR1 is SGHNT and CDR2 YYREEE (reference sequence). Trimming took 3 bases from V and 4 from J; bases not matched to a gene: 9. CDR3 nucleotide sequence: TGTGCCAGCAGCTCAATAGCGGGAGGGGGAGGGTACGAGCAGTACTTC. Protein product: CASSSIAGGGGYEQYF.

A single count supports this clone. The chain is built from TRBV7-8 and TRBJ2-7, with D perhaps TRBD1 (6 bases). The CDR3 has 15 residues. CDR1 and CDR2 from the germline V gene are SGHVS and FQNEAQ. V lost 6 bases to trimming and J lost 2 bases, with 17 bases between them. For the CDR3, the DNA is TGTGCCAGCAGTAACGTATACAGGGTACCCTACGAGCAGTACTTC. Translating gives CASSNVYRVPYEQYF.

This chain uses TRBV7-3 with TRBJ2-1; D assignment may be TRBD1 or TRBD2 (5 bases each). V lost 2 bases and J 9 bases, leaving 17 bases between the germline ends. Germline CDR1 reads SGHTA; CDR2 reads FQGTGA. There are 15 residues in the CDR3. CDR3 residues: CASSLGTSTSGEQFF. For the CDR3, the DNA is TGTGCCAGCAGCTTAGGGACCTCAACGAGTGGTGAGCAGTTCTTC.

The rearrangement links TRBV29-1 to TRBJ1-2; 7 bases match TRBD1. The CDR3 consists of 13 residues. From germline, CDR1 is SQVTM and CDR2 ANQGSEA. With 7 bases clipped from V and 4 bases from J, the junction kept 9 bases outside the gene matches. CDR3 loop: CSALRPGGYGYTF. CDR3 nucleotide sequence: TGCAGCGCCCTACGCCCAGGGGGCTATGGCTACACCTTC.

This clone was recorded only once. This rearrangement joins TRBV19 to TRBJ1-1; D remains unclear. Germline assignment: CDR1 LNHDA and CDR2 SQIVND (reference sequence). V dropped 3 bases and J dropped 8 bases, with 13 bases sitting between them. CDR3 length: 13 amino acids. CDR3 in amino acids: CASSISVRREAFF. The CDR3 region has the DNA TGTGCCAGTAGTATCTCGGTAAGACGAGAAGCTTTCTTT.

The chain employs TRBV28 and TRBJ2-7; no firm D call. V lost 3 bases to trimming and J lost 6 bases, with 15 bases between them. This CDR3 has 14 residues. Germline assignment: CDR1 MDHEN and CDR2 SYDVKM. The CDR3 here is CASSFRAPWSEQYF. In nucleotides, the CDR3 is TGTGCCAGCAGTTTCCGGGCGCCTTGGAGCGAGCAGTACTTC.

The rearrangement joins TRBV20-1 to TRBJ2-7; tentatively, D is TRBD1 (6 bases). Germline assignment: CDR1 DFQATT and CDR2 SNEGSKA (reference sequence). The CDR3 runs 11 residues. Trimming cost V 6 bases and J 6 bases, with 12 bases left between them. CDR3 region: CSADPGVEQYF. The CDR3 nucleotides are TGCAGTGCCGACCCAGGGGTCGAGCAGTACTTC.

In regard to this clone: The likely explanation is a read error, given a far larger clone one base away. The identical CDR3 is also encoded by other nucleotide sequences in the sample. The chain is built from TRBV28 and TRBJ1-5; D is uncertain. Trimming cost V 6 bases and J 5 bases, with 8 bases left between them. The CDR3 contains 12 residues. From germline, CDR1 is MDHEN and CDR2 SYDVKM. Here the CDR3 DNA reads TGTGCCAGCAGCTCTACGGATCAGCCCCAGCATTTT. Its translation: CASSSTDQPQHF.

The V and J genes are TRBV2 and TRBJ1-1; D unclear. The germline CDR1 and CDR2 sequences are SNHLY and FYNNEI. The germline V and J ends were trimmed by 6 bases and 7 bases, with 18 bases remaining between them. This CDR3 comprises 14 residues. The CDR3 region is CASRERVSWLEAFF. CDR3 DNA sequence: TGTGCCAGCAGAGAGAGGGTCAGCTGGCTTGAAGCTTTCTTT.

The J gene is TRBJ1-2, the V gene TRBV4-2, with TRBD1 matching over 7 bases. The V gene's germline CDR1 is LGHNA and CDR2 YNFKEQ. The CDR3 loop spans 15 amino acids. V lost 4 bases and J lost 8; bases outside the gene matches: 13. Here the CDR3 reads CASSPIQTGSRGYTF. As DNA, the CDR3 is TGTGCCAGCAGCCCGATACAGACAGGGTCGAGAGGCTACACCTTC.

V usage is TRBV15 and J usage is TRBJ1-4; D is ambiguous. Trimming removed 3 bases at V and 3 bases at J, with 17 bases between. Germline lookup yields CDR1 LNHNV and CDR2 YYDKDF (reference sequence). The CDR3 is made up of 17 amino acids. The CDR3 reads CATSRGGSLEANEKLFF. CDR3 in DNA: TGTGCCACCAGCAGGGGCGGAAGTCTGGAGGCTAATGAAAAACTGTTTTTT.